A selection of T cell receptor beta chains follows, all from one sample in a study of blood T cell repertoires in COVID-19. Sequencing was performed with immunoSEQ multiplex PCR; in TCRdb, only in-frame clones are kept and a portion is missing. The data show about 210,000 clones, around 84% seen once. The sample was peripheral blood. Receptors originate from a man in his forties or fifties with active or convalescent COVID-19. CDR3s include the opening cysteine and the closing phenylalanine or tryptophan. A D gene is named only where the DNA matches it firmly. Clone size is shown for a subset of rows, as once, few, many or a class of expanded clone.

J: TRBJ2-5
D: TRBD1
V: TRBV24-1
size: -
DNA: TGTGCCACCAGTGATCACAACAGGGGGTCGGAGACCCAGTACTTC
CDR3: CATSDHNRGSETQYF

J: TRBJ2-2
D: -
V: TRBV29-1
size: once
DNA: TGCAGCGTTGACGCCGGGGAGCTGTTTTTT
CDR3: CSVDAGELFF

J: TRBJ1-1
D: -
V: TRBV12-3/TRBV12-4
size: -
DNA: TGTGCCAGCAGTGTACTCATGAACACTGAAGCTTTCTTT
CDR3: CASSVLMNTEAFF

J: TRBJ2-1
D: -
V: TRBV5-1
size: once
DNA: TGCGCCAGCAGCCCGCAGGGCTTGAGCTCCTACAATGAGCAGTTCTTC
CDR3: CASSPQGLSSYNEQFF

J: TRBJ1-3
D: -
V: TRBV3-1/TRBV3-2
size: -
DNA: TGTGCCAGCAGCCCTCTCCTAGGAGGTTCTGGAAACACCATATATTTT
CDR3: CASSPLLGGSGNTIYF

J: TRBJ1-2
D: -
V: TRBV7-3
size: -
DNA: TGTGCCAGCAGCTTATCTGGGGGCCCCTATGGCTACACCTTC
CDR3: CASSLSGGPYGYTF

J: TRBJ1-4
D: -
V: TRBV28
size: -
DNA: TGTGCCAGCTCAGACCTCAGTGGGGGGGCCGGGGAAAAACTGTTTTTT
CDR3: CASSDLSGGAGEKLFF

J: TRBJ2-2
D: TRBD2
V: TRBV24-1
size: -
DNA: TGTGCCACCAGTGATTCCGCGGACTGGGGGGGACCCGGGGAGCTGTTTTTT
CDR3: CATSDSADWGGPGELFF

J: TRBJ1-1
D: -
V: TRBV3-1/TRBV3-2
size: -
DNA: TGTGCCAGCAGCCAAGATTGGGGGGGGACTGAAGCTTTCTTT
CDR3: CASSQDWGGTEAFF

J: TRBJ1-1
D: TRBD1
V: TRBV4-2
size: once
DNA: TGTGCCAGCAGCCATTCAGGGGGCAGGACTGAAGCTTTCTTT
CDR3: CASSHSGGRTEAFF

J: TRBJ1-3
D: -
V: TRBV7-2
size: -
DNA: TGTGCCAGCAGCTTAGAGGCAGGGCCTGGAAACACCATATATTTT
CDR3: CASSLEAGPGNTIYF

J: TRBJ1-1
D: -
V: TRBV19
size: once
DNA: TGTGCCAGTAGACCGGGGGGGGGCACAGGGAACACTGAAGCTTTCTTT
CDR3: CASRPGGGTGNTEAFF

J: TRBJ1-1
D: -
V: TRBV6-6
size: -
DNA: TGTGCCAGCAGTTACTCACAAGGGAGGGGCACTGAAGCTTTCTTT
CDR3: CASSYSQGRGTEAFF

J: TRBJ2-7
D: TRBD1
V: TRBV19
size: -
DNA: TGTGCCAGTAGTACTGACAGGGCGTACTCCTACGAGCAGTACTTC
CDR3: CASSTDRAYSYEQYF

J: TRBJ2-7
D: -
V: TRBV19
size: once
DNA: TGTGCCAGTACGCTAAAATACGAGCAGTACTTC
CDR3: CASTLKYEQYF

J: TRBJ2-5
D: TRBD2
V: TRBV3-1/TRBV3-2
size: -
DNA: TGTGCCAGCAGCCAGTCAGCGGGGGGCCTCCAAGAGACCCAGTACTTC
CDR3: CASSQSAGGLQETQYF

J: TRBJ2-1
D: TRBD2
V: TRBV19
size: many
DNA: TGTGCCAGTAGTATATCTTCCCCGGGACTAGCGTTTTACAATGAGCAGTTCTTC
CDR3: CASSISSPGLAFYNEQFF

J: TRBJ2-3
D: -
V: TRBV5-1
size: -
DNA: TGCGCCAGCAGCCGTGGGGGCGCGGATACGCAGTATTTT
CDR3: CASSRGGADTQYF

J: TRBJ2-5
D: TRBD1
V: TRBV10-3
size: -
DNA: TGTGCCATCAAAGGGGGGACAGGGGGAGGAGAGACCCAGTACTTC
CDR3: CAIKGGTGGGETQYF

J: TRBJ1-5
D: -
V: TRBV29-1
size: -
DNA: TGCAGCGTTGGAAGGGGCGCCGATCAGCCCCAGCATTTT
CDR3: CSVGRGADQPQHF

J: TRBJ2-2
D: TRBD1
V: TRBV11-2
size: -
DNA: TGTGCCAGCAGCTTAATGGGACAGGGGTACACCGGGGAGCTGTTTTTT
CDR3: CASSLMGQGYTGELFF

J: TRBJ2-1
D: -
V: TRBV11-2
size: -
DNA: TGTGCCAGCAGCCCGACGGGAGTTAGAGTCAATGAGCAGTTCTTC
CDR3: CASSPTGVRVNEQFF

J: TRBJ2-5
D: TRBD1
V: TRBV10-3
size: -
DNA: TGTGCCATCAGTGAGTCTGGGGGGACAGGGGCAGAGACCCAGTACTTC
CDR3: CAISESGGTGAETQYF

J: TRBJ1-4
D: -
V: TRBV6-5
size: -
DNA: TGTGCCAGCAGACCCGGTGGGGGCCTTAATGAAAAACTGTTTTTT
CDR3: CASRPGGGLNEKLFF

J: TRBJ1-1
D: -
V: TRBV29-1
size: -
DNA: TGCAGCGCGGGTATGGGGGCAGGGATGAACACTGAAGCTTTCTTT
CDR3: CSAGMGAGMNTEAFF

J: TRBJ1-2
D: -
V: TRBV3-1/TRBV3-2
size: -
DNA: TGTGCCAGCAGCCAATACCGACACGCAGGCAATTGGTATGGCTACACCTTC
CDR3: CASSQYRHAGNWYGYTF

J: TRBJ1-5
D: -
V: TRBV7-2
size: few
DNA: TGTGCCAGCAGCTTAGAAGGTAGCGGCAATCAGCCCCAGCATTTT
CDR3: CASSLEGSGNQPQHF

J: TRBJ1-1
D: TRBD1
V: TRBV5-6
size: -
DNA: TGTGCCAGCAGCGCATATACAGGGGGCACTGAAGCTTTCTTT
CDR3: CASSAYTGGTEAFF

J: TRBJ2-1
D: -
V: TRBV19
size: -
DNA: TGTGCCAGTAGTATAGATCCCGCGGGTCCCGCAATTGAGCAGTTCTTC
CDR3: CASSIDPAGPAIEQFF

J: TRBJ1-3
D: -
V: TRBV3-1/TRBV3-2
size: once
DNA: TGTGCCAGCAGCCAGGGGGGAACTGGAAACACCATATATTTT
CDR3: CASSQGGTGNTIYF

J: TRBJ2-5
D: TRBD2
V: TRBV4-1
size: -
DNA: TGCGCCAGCAGCCAGACTAGCTCTCGGTGGGAGACCCAGTACTTC
CDR3: CASSQTSSRWETQYF

J: TRBJ2-5
D: TRBD2
V: TRBV2
size: -
DNA: TGTGCCAGCAGTGAACTTGCTAGCGGGGACGAGACCCAGTACTTC
CDR3: CASSELASGDETQYF

J: TRBJ1-2
D: -
V: TRBV12-3/TRBV12-4
size: -
DNA: TGTGCCAGCAGGCACAGGGAGGGCTACACCTTC
CDR3: CASRHREGYTF

J: TRBJ2-3
D: TRBD2
V: TRBV10-3
size: -
DNA: TGTGCCATCAGTGGAGAAGGCGGGGGGGCTGGTGATACGCAGTATTTT
CDR3: CAISGEGGGAGDTQYF

J: TRBJ1-2
D: TRBD1
V: TRBV9
size: -
DNA: TGTGCCAGCAGCCCCCACCGGGACAGGGGGGGTAACTATGGCTACACCTTC
CDR3: CASSPHRDRGGNYGYTF

J: TRBJ1-1
D: TRBD1
V: TRBV2
size: -
DNA: TGTGCCAGCAGCGAGACCAGGGGGAGCACTGAAGCTTTCTTT
CDR3: CASSETRGSTEAFF